This T cell receptor (beta chain) comes out of a study of blood T cell repertoires in COVID-19. Study-level background: Acute and convalescent COVID-19 specimens originated in the United States, Italy and Spain. Sources were T cells, B-cell-depleted T cells, or PBMCs; the material itself was cDNA or gDNA.

Germline CDR1 is SGHVS and CDR2 is FQNEAQ. V was pared by 1 base and J by 5 bases, with 17 bases of the junction left unmatched. The CDR3 runs 19 residues. Authors' analysis steps: Scientists estimated how many nucleated cells there were by amplifying reference gene primers. Clones were read by immunoSEQ multiplex PCR, and TCRdb kept only the in-frame ones, dropping some. That table is the source of V, J and clone size, and D and trimming were worked out from the DNA. The table shows some 71,000 clones, with about nine tenths occurring only once. Material: peripheral blood. This receptor was identified in a man in his thirties or forties with acute or convalescent COVID-19. The chain has TRBV7-8 and TRBJ2-5; TRBD2 matches 9 bases. CDR3 region: CASSLGGRLAGMALETQYF. Written as DNA, the CDR3 is TGTGCCAGCAGCTTAGGGGGTCGGCTAGCGGGAATGGCATTGGAGACCCAGTACTTC.